The 25 T cell receptor beta chains below come from one sample, sequenced in a study of cytomegalovirus exposure and HLA in healthy donors. Vbeta (60) and Jbeta (13) primers were used in the PCR. Profiled with immunoSEQ multiplex PCR; TCRdb holds only in-frame clones, not every one. The sample shows about 150,000 clones, approximately 87% of them seen only once. Source material: PBMCs. Receptors were obtained from a woman younger than 45 in good health and CMV-seronegative.

The chain is built from TRBV5-6 and TRBJ2-1; 8 bases map to TRBD1. V shed 3 bases, J shed 3 bases, and the junction held 8 bases outside the gene matches. Looked up from germline, CDR1 is SGHDT and CDR2 is YYEEEE. The CDR3 sequence is 16 residues long. The CDR3 here is CASSWNRDRLYNEQFF. The CDR3 bases are TGTGCCAGCAGCTGGAACCGGGACAGGCTCTACAATGAGCAGTTCTTC.

This chain links TRBV4-3 with TRBJ2-5, with D possibly matching TRBD2 (7 bases). The CDR3 has 15 amino acids. Germline CDR1 reads LGHNA; CDR2 reads YSLEER. Trimming shortened V by 4 bases and J by 5 bases, and 17 bases separated the two germline ends. The CDR3 sequence is CASSLGWEGEETQYF. The CDR3 DNA is TGCGCCAGCAGCCTCGGCTGGGAGGGGGAGGAGACCCAGTACTTC.

This clone was counted once. V usage is TRBV15 and J usage is TRBJ2-1; 9 positions agree with TRBD1. Per germline, CDR1 LNHNV and CDR2 YYDKDF (reference sequence). The trim removed 3 bases at V and 8 bases at J, leaving 11 bases unmatched. The CDR3 runs to 16 residues. This CDR3 reads CATSSPVGTGMDEQFF. CDR3 nucleotide sequence: TGTGCCACCAGCAGCCCCGTTGGGACAGGGATGGATGAGCAGTTCTTC.

This sequence joins TRBV4-3 and TRBJ1-1, with D perhaps TRBD1 (6 bases). Germline V lookup: CDR1 LGHNA, CDR2 YSLEER. The CDR3 runs 15 residues. Trimming took off 2 bases at V and 5 bases at J, with 15 bases between the two ends. The CDR3 bases are TGCGCCAGCAGCCAACTACAGGGCGCTGGTACTGAAGCTTTCTTT. Translation gives CASSQLQGAGTEAFF.

The chain couples TRBV28 to TRBJ2-3; D may be TRBD1 (6 bases). V was trimmed by 4 bases and J by 1 base, leaving 12 bases between them. Per the germline V gene, CDR1 is MDHEN and CDR2 is SYDVKM. The CDR3 contains 15 residues. CDR3: CASSSRGKGTDTQYF. The CDR3 nucleotides are TGTGCCAGCAGTTCCAGGGGCAAGGGCACAGATACGCAGTATTTT.

The chain couples TRBV28 to TRBJ2-7; D gene uncertain. Trimming shortened V by 3 bases and J by 3 bases, and 12 bases separated the two germline ends. Looked up from germline, CDR1 is MDHEN and CDR2 is SYDVKM. The CDR3 runs 14 residues. The CDR3 protein is CASSFGRLSYEQYF. The DNA for the CDR3 is TGTGCCAGCAGTTTCGGCAGGTTGAGCTACGAGCAGTACTTC.

The V and J genes are TRBV19 and TRBJ1-5, with a weak D call TRBD1 (5 bases). Germline lookup yields CDR1 LNHDA and CDR2 SQIVND (reference sequence). The CDR3 has 16 residues. V lost 2 bases and J lost 5, with 16 bases in between. CDR3 DNA: TGTGCCAGTAGTATAAGCCAGGGACTCAGACATCAGCCCCAGCATTTT. Translation gives CASSISQGLRHQPQHF.

J is TRBJ2-1 and V is TRBV10-3; 7 bases align to TRBD2. CDR3 length: 12 amino acids. J was trimmed by 5 bases and V by 5 bases; bases with no gene match: 0. Germline V gives CDR1 ENHRY, CDR2 SYGVKD. CDR3 coding DNA: TGTGCCATCAGTAGCGGGGACAATGAGCAGTTCTTC. Protein: CAISSGDNEQFF.

V gene TRBV7-2 combines with J gene TRBJ2-5, with 12 bases that match TRBD2. V dropped 5 bases and J dropped 2; count of bases not matched to a gene: 6. The germline V gene encodes CDR1 SGHTA and CDR2 FQGNSA. This CDR3 spans 16 amino acids. The DNA of the CDR3 is TGTGCCAGCAGCCCCACCCTAGCGGGGGGGCAAGAGACCCAGTACTTC. It yields the protein CASSPTLAGGQETQYF.

The chain joins TRBV6-5 to TRBJ1-3, with 7 bases that match TRBD1. The V gene's germline CDR1 is MNHEY and CDR2 SVGAGI. The CDR3 spans 16 residues. The V gene end was trimmed by 3 bases and the J gene end by 3 bases; junction bases not matched to a gene: 8. In nucleotides, the CDR3 is TGTGCCAGCAGTTATAGCCCAGGGGGTGTTGGAAACACCATATATTTT. Protein sequence: CASSYSPGGVGNTIYF.

This clone was recorded only once. The chain combines TRBV4-1 with TRBJ2-7; TRBD2 might be the D (6 bases). V was cut by 5 bases and J by 6 bases, with 23 bases left in between. CDR3 length equals 16 residues. The germline gives CDR1 MGHRA, CDR2 YSYEKL. CDR3 in amino acids: CASSNRVSGRSREQYF. The CDR3 DNA is TGCGCCAGCAGCAATCGCGTTAGTGGGAGGTCGCGCGAGCAGTACTTC.

This chain connects TRBV7-9 to TRBJ1-1; no definite D call. In germline, CDR1 is SEHNR, CDR2 FQNEAQ (reference sequence). CDR3 length: 15 amino acids. The V and J ends lost 5 bases and 0 bases respectively, with 13 bases between them. This CDR3 reads CASSKAPGMNTEAFF. CDR3 nucleotides: TGTGCCAGCAGCAAGGCACCGGGGATGAACACTGAAGCTTTCTTT.

The V call is TRBV27, the J call TRBJ2-7; no clear D. This CDR3 spans 13 amino acids. Trimming pared 6 bases from V and 0 bases from J, leaving 9 bases between. Per germline, CDR1 MNHEY and CDR2 SMNVEV (reference sequence). Written as DNA, the CDR3 is TGTGCCAGCAGCCATGGCCTCTCCTACGAGCAGTACTTC. Encoded protein: CASSHGLSYEQYF.

The chain carries TRBV4-1 and TRBJ2-1; TRBD2 is a possible D gene (6 bases). Germline V gene sequence: CDR1 MGHRA, CDR2 YSYEKL. There are 13 residues in the CDR3. Trimming took 3 bases from V and 4 from J, leaving 7 bases between them. The CDR3 nucleotides read TGCGCCAGCAGCCAGGGGGGTTACAATGAGCAGTTCTTC. Translated: CASSQGGYNEQFF.

The genes are TRBV27 and TRBJ1-2, with D possibly TRBD1 on 6 matching bases. The CDR3 totals 15 residues. The germline CDR1 and CDR2 sequences are MNHEY and SMNVEV (reference sequence). The germline V and J ends were trimmed by 5 bases and 0 bases, with 13 bases remaining between them. CDR3 DNA: TGTGCCAGCAGTGACGCAGGGGTAGCTAACTATGGCTACACCTTC. This codes for CASSDAGVANYGYTF.

The chain uses TRBV30 and TRBJ1-6; D is perhaps TRBD1 (6 bases). The ends were cut back, 8 bases at V and 11 bases at J, with 19 bases in the middle. Germline CDR1 reads GTSNPN; CDR2 reads SVGIG (reference sequence). This CDR3 comprises 13 residues. The CDR3 DNA reads TGTGCCCTCAGTGCAGGGGAAGGCACACCCCTCCACTTT. Amino acid sequence: CALSAGEGTPLHF.

The rearrangement uses TRBV6-6 and TRBJ2-7; tentatively, D is TRBD1 (5 bases). Germline CDR1 reads MNHNY; CDR2 reads SVGAGI (reference sequence). Trimming cost V 7 bases and J 8 bases, with 27 bases left between them. The CDR3 contains 16 residues. The CDR3: CASKRGLFSQEVQQYF. The CDR3 coding sequence is TGTGCCAGCAAAAGGGGTTTATTTTCACAGGAAGTTCAGCAGTACTTC.

The chain combines TRBV7-2 with TRBJ2-7, with D possibly matching TRBD2 (7 bases). The germline CDR1 and CDR2 sequences are SGHTA and FQGNSA. V was clipped by 2 bases and J by 7 bases, with 24 bases between them. The CDR3 sequence is 17 residues long. This CDR3 is CASSLRGVGVGGREQYF. The CDR3 nucleotides read TGTGCCAGCAGCTTAAGGGGCGTAGGGGTCGGGGGGCGAGAGCAGTACTTC.

This clone was picked up one time. The chain is built from TRBV19 and TRBJ1-4; possibly TRBD1 for D (6 bases). Germline CDR1 is LNHDA and CDR2 is SQIVND (reference sequence). The CDR3 is 13 amino acids. The V gene lost 3 bases and the J gene lost 8 bases, with 10 bases spanning the gap. In nucleotides, the CDR3 is TGTGCCAGTAGTATCCGACAGGTAGAAAAACTGTTTTTT. Translating it yields CASSIRQVEKLFF. Together with reference TRBV19 and TRBJ1-4, the CDR3 gives the full variable domain: DGGITQSPKYLFRKEGQNVTLSCEQNLNHDAMYWYRQDPGQGLRLIYYSQIVNDFQKGDIAEGYSVSREKKESFPLTVTSAQKNPTAFYLCASSIRQVEKLFFGSGTQLSVL.

The chain employs TRBV5-1 and TRBJ1-1; no firm D call. Germline CDR1 is SGHRS and CDR2 is YFSETQ. The CDR3 sequence is 13 residues long. V lost 0 bases and J 1 base, leaving 4 bases between the germline ends. CDR3: CASSLGGNTEAFF. The CDR3 coding sequence is TGCGCCAGCAGCTTGGGAGGGAACACTGAAGCTTTCTTT.

The chain uses TRBV30 and TRBJ2-1, with D uncertain. This CDR3 contains 11 residues. V was cut by 0 bases and J by 7 bases, with 4 bases left in between. Germline CDR1 GTSNPN, CDR2 SVGIG (reference sequence). CDR3 sequence reads: CAWSVMNEQFF. The CDR3 region has the DNA TGTGCCTGGAGTGTTATGAATGAGCAGTTCTTC.

This chain uses TRBV29-1 with TRBJ2-1; a weak D match, TRBD2 (6 bases). This CDR3 is 14 amino acids long. V dropped 8 bases and J dropped 5 bases, with 19 bases sitting between them. The V gene's germline CDR1 is SQVTM and CDR2 ANQGSEA. The CDR3 loop reads CSLLRAAGNNEQFF. The CDR3 coding sequence is TGCAGCCTTCTTCGTGCCGCGGGAAACAATGAGCAGTTCTTC.

The chain has TRBV19 and TRBJ1-2, with D possibly being TRBD1 (6 bases). Germline V gene data show CDR1 as LNHDA and CDR2 as SQIVND (reference sequence). The V end lost 9 bases, the J end lost 4 bases, and 18 bases lay between the germline ends. The CDR3 sequence is 14 residues long. This chain's CDR3 is CASQLNTGSYGYTF. The DNA of the CDR3 is TGTGCCAGCCAACTTAACACAGGGTCCTATGGCTACACCTTC.

The chain links TRBV7-2 to TRBJ2-7, with TRBD2 matching over 7 bases. This CDR3 region has 14 residues. CDR1 is SGHTA and CDR2 is FQGNSA in the germline V gene. J gave up 3 bases and V 1 base, and 3 bases lay outside the gene matches. The CDR3 bases are TGTGCCAGCAGCTTAGGATCTAGCGGCTACGAGCAGTACTTC. The encoded protein is CASSLGSSGYEQYF.

This rearrangement joins TRBV7-9 to TRBJ1-3; perhaps TRBD1 as D (5 bases). This CDR3 spans 18 amino acids. Germline V lookup: CDR1 SEHNR, CDR2 FQNEAQ (reference sequence). Trimming pared 0 bases from V and 1 base from J, leaving 16 bases between. The CDR3 sequence: CASSLASLRTTSGNTIYF. DNA of the CDR3: TGTGCCAGCAGCTTAGCGTCACTCCGGACAACATCTGGAAACACCATATATTTT.